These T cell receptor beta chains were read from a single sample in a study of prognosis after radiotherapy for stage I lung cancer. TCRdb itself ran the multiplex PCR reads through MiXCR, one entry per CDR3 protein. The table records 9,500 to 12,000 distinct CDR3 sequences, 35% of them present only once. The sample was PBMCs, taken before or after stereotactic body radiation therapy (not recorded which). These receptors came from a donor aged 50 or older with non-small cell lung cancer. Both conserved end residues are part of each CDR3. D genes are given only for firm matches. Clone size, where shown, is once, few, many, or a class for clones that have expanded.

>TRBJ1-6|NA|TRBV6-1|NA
CAISRGGERHNSPLHF
TGTGCCATCAGTCGTGGGGGGGAGAGACATAATTCACCCCTCCACTTT
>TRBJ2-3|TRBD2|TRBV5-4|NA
CAISYGLAGGPGTDTQYF
TGTGCCATCAGCTATGGACTAGCGGGAGGGCCAGGAACAGATACGCAGTATTTC
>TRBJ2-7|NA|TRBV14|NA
CASSPYHTYEQYF
TGTGCCAGCAGCCCCTATCATACCTACGAGCAGTACTTC
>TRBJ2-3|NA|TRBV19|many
CASSSSLTGDTQYF
TGTGCCAGTAGTTCATCTCTGACTGGGGATACGCAGTATTTT
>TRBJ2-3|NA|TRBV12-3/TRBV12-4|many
CASSPLASTDTQYF
TGTGCCAGCAGCCCGCTTGCTAGCACAGATACGCAGTATTTT
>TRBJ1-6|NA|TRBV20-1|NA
CSARDRVLGNSPLHF
TGCAGTGCTAGAGATCGGGTTCTGGGGAATTCACCCCTCCACTTT
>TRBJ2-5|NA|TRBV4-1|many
CASSQSPGDAGETQYF
TGCGCCAGCAGCCAATCCCCGGGCGATGCAGGGGAGACCCAGTACTTC
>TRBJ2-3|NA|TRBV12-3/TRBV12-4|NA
CASSLGGSSLDTQYF
TGTGCCAGCAGTTTAGGAGGGTCCTCGCTGGATACGCAGTATTTT
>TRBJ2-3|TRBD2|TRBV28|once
CASSLPSGRVSTDTQYF
TGTGCCAGCAGCCTCCCTAGCGGAAGGGTTAGCACAGATACGCAGTATTTT
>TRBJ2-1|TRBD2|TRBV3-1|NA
CASSFRTSGRYEQFF
TGTGCCAGCAGCTTTCGGACTAGCGGGAGATATGAGCAGTTCTTC
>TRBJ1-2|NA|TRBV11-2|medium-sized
CASSSTSLYGYTF
TGTGCCAGCAGCTCCACATCTCTCTATGGCTACACCTTC
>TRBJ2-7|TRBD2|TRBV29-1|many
CSVAGVAGGLYEQYF
TGCAGCGTTGCAGGAGTCGCGGGAGGGCTTTACGAGCAGTACTTC
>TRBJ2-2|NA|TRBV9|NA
CASSVGTQTGELFF
TGTGCCAGCAGCGTAGGGACGCAAACCGGGGAGCTGTTTTTT
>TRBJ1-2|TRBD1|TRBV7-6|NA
CASIPTGGVYVYTF
TGTGCCAGCATCCCGACAGGGGGCGTCTATGTCTACACCTTC
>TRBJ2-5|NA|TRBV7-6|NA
CASSLARLVGGPQETQYF
TGTGCCAGCAGCTTAGCCCGACTAGTGGGGGGGCCACAAGAGACCCAGTACTTC
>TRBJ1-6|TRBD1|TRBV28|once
CASSPETGNNSPLHF
TGTGCCAGCAGTCCCGAGACAGGGAATAATTCACCCCTCCACTTT
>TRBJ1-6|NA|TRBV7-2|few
CASSLGYNSPLHF
TGTGCCAGCAGCTTGGGGTATAATTCACCCCTCCACTTT
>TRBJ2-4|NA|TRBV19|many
CASSRAGDTNIQYF
TGTGCCAGTAGTAGGGCCGGGGACACTAACATTCAGTACTTC
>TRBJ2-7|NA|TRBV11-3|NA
CASSSTYEQYF
TGTGCCAGCAGCTCTACCTACGAGCAATACTTC
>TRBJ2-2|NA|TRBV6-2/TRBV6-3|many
CASSYGGGWNTGELFF
TGTGCCAGCAGTTACGGGGGCGGATGGAACACCGGGGAGCTGTTTTTT
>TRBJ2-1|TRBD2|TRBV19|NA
CASSLGTSPYEQFF
TGTGCCAGTAGTCTTGGGACTAGCCCGTATGAGCAGTTCTTC
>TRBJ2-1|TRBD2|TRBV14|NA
CASRNLAGVGEQFF
TGTGCCAGCAGAAATCTAGCGGGAGTTGGTGAGCAGTTCTTC
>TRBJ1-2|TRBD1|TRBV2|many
CASSGTGGGGYTF
TGTGCCAGCAGTGGGACAGGGGGAGGTGGCTACACCTTC
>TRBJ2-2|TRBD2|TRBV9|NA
CASSPRGGLNTGELFF
TGTGCCAGCAGCCCCCGGGGGGGGCTGAACACCGGGGAGCTGTTTTTT
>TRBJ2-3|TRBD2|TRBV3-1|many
CATRGLDGTDTQYF
TGTGCCACCCGGGGACTAGATGGCACAGATACGCAGTATTTT
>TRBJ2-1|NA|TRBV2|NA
CASTPGRTLYNEQFF
TGTGCCAGTACGCCGGGACGAACTCTCTACAATGAGCAGTTCTTC
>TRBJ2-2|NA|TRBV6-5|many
CASSYDRAGTGELFF
TGTGCCAGCAGTTATGACAGGGCGGGAACCGGGGAGCTGTTTTTT
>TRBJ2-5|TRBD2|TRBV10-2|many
CASLADAEETQYF
TGCGCCAGTCTAGCGGACGCAGAAGAGACCCAGTACTTC
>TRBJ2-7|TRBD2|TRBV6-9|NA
CASSSPTPSGSTCSYEQYF
TGTGCCAGCAGTTCCCCCACCCCTAGCGGGAGTACCTGCTCCTACGAGCAGTACTTC